This T cell receptor (beta chain) was recovered during a study of regulatory T cells in long-lasting Graves disease. The wider study: Over 5 years of antithyroid drugs plus positive TSH receptor antibodies defined persistent Graves' disease.

Library construction for TCR beta used iRepertoire HTBI primers and Arm-PCR of CDR3 regions. TCRdb reprocessed the multiplex PCR reads with MiXCR, giving one entry per CDR3 protein. Among hundreds of thousands of distinct CDR3 sequences listed, 30% were seen once. Sample time point: persistent/refractory GD, antithyroid drugs over 5 years with positive TRAb. Preparation of the TCR library used RNA extracted from PBMCs. V was cut by 5 bases and J by 2 bases, with 9 bases left in between. The CDR3 extends over 12 amino acids. The germline gives CDR1 GTSNPN, CDR2 SVGIG (reference sequence). With regard to this clonotype: Its specificity is not known.

Study results and caveats: Peripheral blood, not thyroid tissue, was the sole material studied. Public clonotype sharing was higher in persistent than newly diagnosed patients. Persistent disease was associated with favored TRBV28 usage and with favored use of TRBJ1-2 and TRBJ2-5.

This receptor was identified in a female donor with Graves disease. Sequencing used peripheral blood mononuclear cells (PBMCs), obtained when the disease was refractory, from a patient treated with antithyroid drugs. The chain couples TRBV30 to TRBJ2-5; D ambiguous. CDR3 residues: CAWVVGQETQYF. The CDR3 DNA follows: TGTGCCTGGGTGGTGGGGCAAGAGACCCAGTACTTC.